This TCR beta chain is from a study of early T cells in non-severe SARS-CoV-2 infection. In the study overall: Sequencing targeted bulk RNA from unsorted whole blood, leaving chains unpaired. Whole-study findings and limits: Matches to VDJdb favored anti-spike CD8 responses and missed private and CD4 specificities.

This CDR3 has 13 residues. Germline V gene lookup returns CDR1 GTSNPN and CDR2 SVGIG (reference sequence). This clonotype was picked up many times. Its antigen is currently unknown. Unique molecular identifiers tagged individual cDNA molecules. Each CDR3 protein gets one entry after TCRdb re-called the 5' RACE reads with MiXCR. The sample yields 100,000 to 150,000 distinct CDR3 sequences, under 15% seen once. This chain connects TRBV30 to TRBJ2-1, with D possibly matching TRBD2 (6 bases). Sequencing input: whole blood. The sequence was collected from an adult who was a healthcare worker with PCR-confirmed SARS-CoV-2 infection or an uninfected control (not recorded which). The DNA of the CDR3 is TGTGCGAGGGCTAGCGCCCCCCACAATGAGCAGTTCTTC. It translates to CARASAPHNEQFF. The full variable domain, its missing parts supplied by reference TRBV30 and TRBJ2-1, is SQTIHQWPATLVQPVGSPLSLECTVEGTSNPNLYWYRQAAGRGLQLLFYSVGIGQISSEVPQNLSASRPQDRQFILSSKKLLLSDSGFYLCARASAPHNEQFFGPGTRLTVL.